This TCR beta chain originates from a study of T cell responses to AZD1222 COVID-19 vaccine. Overall study findings and caveats: Clonal diversity was possibly underestimated; the donors were predominantly white British and more often female.

CDR3 length: 14 residues. CDR1 is DFQATT, CDR2 SNEGSKA, per germline (reference sequence). Trimming removed 3 bases from V and 2 bases from J; junction bases left unmatched: 3. Sequencing was performed with immunoSEQ multiplex PCR; in TCRdb, only in-frame clones are kept and a portion is missing. The sample contains 110,000 to 150,000 clones, about 94% of which appear only once. Comment on this clone: Its antigen remains unknown.

The gene calls are TRBV20-1 and TRBJ2-3, with 9 nucleotides matching TRBD2. The origin of this receptor is an adult in good health. The sample in question was peripheral blood, obtained on day 0 of AZD1222 vaccination. As DNA, the CDR3 is TGCAGTGCTAGTCCTAGCGGGATCACAGATACGCAGTATTTT. Translated, it gives CSASPSGITDTQYF.